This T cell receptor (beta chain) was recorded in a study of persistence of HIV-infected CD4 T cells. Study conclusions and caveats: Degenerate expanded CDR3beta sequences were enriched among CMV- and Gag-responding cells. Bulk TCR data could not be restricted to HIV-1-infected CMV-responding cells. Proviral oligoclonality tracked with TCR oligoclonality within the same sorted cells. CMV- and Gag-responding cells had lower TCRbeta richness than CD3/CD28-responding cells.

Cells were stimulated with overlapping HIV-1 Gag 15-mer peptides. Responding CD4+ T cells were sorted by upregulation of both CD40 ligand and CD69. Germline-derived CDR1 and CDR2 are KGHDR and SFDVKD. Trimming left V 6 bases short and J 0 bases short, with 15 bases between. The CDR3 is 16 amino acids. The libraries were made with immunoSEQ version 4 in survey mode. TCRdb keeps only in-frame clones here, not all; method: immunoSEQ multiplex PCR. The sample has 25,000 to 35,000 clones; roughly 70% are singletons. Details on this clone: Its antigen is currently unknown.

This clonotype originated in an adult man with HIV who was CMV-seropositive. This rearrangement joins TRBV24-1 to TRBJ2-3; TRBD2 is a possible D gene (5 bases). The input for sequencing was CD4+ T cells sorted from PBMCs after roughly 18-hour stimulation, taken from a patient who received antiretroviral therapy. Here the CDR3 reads CATSPGNGPSTDTQYF. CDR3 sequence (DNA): TGTGCCACCAGTCCCGGGAACGGCCCTAGCACAGATACGCAGTATTTT.